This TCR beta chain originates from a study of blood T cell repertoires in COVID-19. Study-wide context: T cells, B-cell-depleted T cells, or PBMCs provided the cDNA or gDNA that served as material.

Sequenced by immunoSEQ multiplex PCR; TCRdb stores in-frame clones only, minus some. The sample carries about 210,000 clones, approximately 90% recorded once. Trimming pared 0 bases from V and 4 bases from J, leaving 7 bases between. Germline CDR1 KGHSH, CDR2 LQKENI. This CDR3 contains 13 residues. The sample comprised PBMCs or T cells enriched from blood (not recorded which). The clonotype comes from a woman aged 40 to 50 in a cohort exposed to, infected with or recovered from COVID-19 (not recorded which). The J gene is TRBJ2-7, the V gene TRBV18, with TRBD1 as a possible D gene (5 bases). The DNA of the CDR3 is TGTGCCAGCTCACCACCTCAGGGATACGAGCAGTACTTC. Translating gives CASSPPQGYEQYF.